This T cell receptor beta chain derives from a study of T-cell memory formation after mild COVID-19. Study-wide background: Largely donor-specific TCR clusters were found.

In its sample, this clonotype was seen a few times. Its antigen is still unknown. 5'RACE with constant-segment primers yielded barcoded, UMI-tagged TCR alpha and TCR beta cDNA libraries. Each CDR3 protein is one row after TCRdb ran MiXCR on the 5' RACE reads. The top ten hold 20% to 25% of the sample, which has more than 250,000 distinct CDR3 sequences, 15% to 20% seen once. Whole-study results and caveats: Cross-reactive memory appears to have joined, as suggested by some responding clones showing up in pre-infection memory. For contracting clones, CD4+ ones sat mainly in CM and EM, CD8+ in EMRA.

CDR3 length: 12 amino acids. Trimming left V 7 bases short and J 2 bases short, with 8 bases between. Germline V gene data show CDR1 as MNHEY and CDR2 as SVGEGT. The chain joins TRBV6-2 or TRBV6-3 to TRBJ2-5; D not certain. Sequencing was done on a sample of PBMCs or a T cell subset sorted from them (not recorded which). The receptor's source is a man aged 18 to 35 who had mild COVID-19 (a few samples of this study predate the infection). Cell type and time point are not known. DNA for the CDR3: TGTGCCAGCAACCGACCACAAGAGACCCAGTACTTC. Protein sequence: CASNRPQETQYF.